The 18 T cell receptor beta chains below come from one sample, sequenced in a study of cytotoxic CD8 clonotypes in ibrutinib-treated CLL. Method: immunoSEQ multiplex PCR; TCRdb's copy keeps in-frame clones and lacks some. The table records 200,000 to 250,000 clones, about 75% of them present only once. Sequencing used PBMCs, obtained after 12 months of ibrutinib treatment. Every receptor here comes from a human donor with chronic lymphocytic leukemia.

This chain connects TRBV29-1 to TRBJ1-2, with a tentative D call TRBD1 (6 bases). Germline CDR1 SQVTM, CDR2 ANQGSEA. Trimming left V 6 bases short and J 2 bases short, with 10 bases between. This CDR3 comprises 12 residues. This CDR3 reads CSVTGVNYGYTF. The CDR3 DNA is TGCAGCGTGACAGGCGTCAACTATGGCTACACCTTC.

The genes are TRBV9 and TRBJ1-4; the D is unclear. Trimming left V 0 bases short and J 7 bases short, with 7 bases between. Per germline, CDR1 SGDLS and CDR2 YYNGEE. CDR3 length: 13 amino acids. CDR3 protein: CASSVGLGEKLFF. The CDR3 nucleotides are TGTGCCAGCAGCGTAGGTTTAGGTGAAAAACTGTTTTTT.

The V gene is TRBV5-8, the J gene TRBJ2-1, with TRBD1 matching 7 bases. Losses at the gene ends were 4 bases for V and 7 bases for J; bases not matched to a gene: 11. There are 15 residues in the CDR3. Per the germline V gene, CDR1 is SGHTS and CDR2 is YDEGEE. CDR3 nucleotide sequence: TGTGCCAGCAGCAAATTGACAGGGTTTGGGAATGAGCAGTTCTTC. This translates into CASSKLTGFGNEQFF.

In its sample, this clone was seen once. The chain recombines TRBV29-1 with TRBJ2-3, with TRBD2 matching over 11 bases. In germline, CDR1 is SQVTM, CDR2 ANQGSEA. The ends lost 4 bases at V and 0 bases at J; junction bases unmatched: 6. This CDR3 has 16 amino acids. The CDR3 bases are TGCAGCGTTGCCGGACTAGCGGGTATTAGCACAGATACGCAGTATTTT. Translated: CSVAGLAGISTDTQYF.

The CDR3 spells CASSLGTGSTEAFF. The CDR3 DNA follows: TGTGCCAGCAGTTTAGGGACAGGGAGCACTGAAGCTTTCTTT. The J gene is TRBJ1-1, the V gene TRBV28; 9 bases match TRBD1. The CDR3 loop spans 14 amino acids. Losses at the gene ends were 2 bases for V and 4 bases for J; bases not matched to a gene: 2. Germline-derived CDR1 and CDR2 are MDHEN and SYDVKM.

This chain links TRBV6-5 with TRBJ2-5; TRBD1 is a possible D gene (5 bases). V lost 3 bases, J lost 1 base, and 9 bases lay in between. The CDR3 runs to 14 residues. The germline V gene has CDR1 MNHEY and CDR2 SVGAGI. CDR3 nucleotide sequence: TGTGCCAGCAGTTATGTGGGGCTCCAAGAGACCCAGTACTTC. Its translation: CASSYVGLQETQYF.

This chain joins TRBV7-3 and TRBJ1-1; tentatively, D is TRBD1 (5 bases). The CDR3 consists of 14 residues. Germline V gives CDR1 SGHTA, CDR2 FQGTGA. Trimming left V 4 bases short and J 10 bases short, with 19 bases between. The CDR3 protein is CASSSGTFLGGAFF. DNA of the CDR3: TGTGCCAGCAGCTCAGGGACTTTCCTGGGGGGAGCTTTCTTT.

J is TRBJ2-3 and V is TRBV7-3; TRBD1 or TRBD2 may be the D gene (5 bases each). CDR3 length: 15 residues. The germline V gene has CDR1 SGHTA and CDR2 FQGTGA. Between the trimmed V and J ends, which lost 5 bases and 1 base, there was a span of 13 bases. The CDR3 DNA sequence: TGTGCCAGCAGCCTCCTCGGGACCCGCACAGATACGCAGTATTTT. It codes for CASSLLGTRTDTQYF.

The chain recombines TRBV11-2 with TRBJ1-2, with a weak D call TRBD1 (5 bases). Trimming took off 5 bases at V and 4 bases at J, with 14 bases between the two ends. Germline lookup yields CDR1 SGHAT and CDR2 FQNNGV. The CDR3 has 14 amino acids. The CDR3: CASSQQGIGYGYTF. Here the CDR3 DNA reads TGTGCCAGCAGCCAGCAGGGCATAGGCTATGGCTACACCTTC.

In DNA form, the CDR3 reads TGTGCCACTAGGGGGGGCCTAGGCCTCACAGATACGCAGTATTTT. Translation gives CATRGGLGLTDTQYF. The chain joins TRBV6-1 to TRBJ2-3, with D perhaps matching TRBD2 (7 bases). Germline lookup yields CDR1 MNHNS and CDR2 SASEGT. Trimming stripped 10 bases from V and 2 bases from J, with 19 bases between. The length of the CDR3 is 15 residues.

CDR3 sequence (DNA): TGTGCCAGCAGTGACGGGTTAAGGCAGGCCACCGGGGAGCTGTTTTTT. Its protein product is CASSDGLRQATGELFF. The J gene is TRBJ2-2, the V gene TRBV2; D is uncertain. Between the trimmed V and J ends, which lost 3 bases and 4 bases, there was a span of 15 bases. This CDR3 is built from 16 residues. Germline CDR1 is SNHLY and CDR2 is FYNNEI.

CDR3 nucleotides: TGTGCCAGCTCACAGGGACTAGCTTACGAGCAGTACTTC. Protein: CASSQGLAYEQYF. The chain carries TRBV18 and TRBJ2-7, with 9 bases that match TRBD2. Germline V gene lookup returns CDR1 KGHSH and CDR2 LQKENI. V lost 4 bases, J lost 4 bases, and 2 bases stayed unmatched. The CDR3 has 13 amino acids.

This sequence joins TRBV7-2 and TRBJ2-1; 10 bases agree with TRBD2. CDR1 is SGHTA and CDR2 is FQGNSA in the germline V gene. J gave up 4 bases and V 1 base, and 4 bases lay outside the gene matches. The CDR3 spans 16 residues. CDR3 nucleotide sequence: TGTGCCAGCAGCTTAGTAGCGGGAGGTTCATACAATGAGCAGTTCTTC. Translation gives CASSLVAGGSYNEQFF.

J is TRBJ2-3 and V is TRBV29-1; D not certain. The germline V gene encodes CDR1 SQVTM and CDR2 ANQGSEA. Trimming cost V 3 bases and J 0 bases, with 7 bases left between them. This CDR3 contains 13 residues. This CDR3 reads CSVDGTSTDTQYF. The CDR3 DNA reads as TGCAGCGTTGATGGAACTAGCACAGATACGCAGTATTTT.

The CDR3 region is CASSLDREGEQYF. The CDR3 DNA sequence: TGTGCCAGCAGCCTCGACAGGGAAGGTGAGCAGTACTTC. The J gene is TRBJ2-7, the V gene TRBV7-3; 7 positions agree with TRBD1. V gave up 5 bases and J gave up 7 bases; unmatched junction bases: 8. The CDR3 has 13 amino acids. CDR1 and CDR2 from the germline V gene are SGHTA and FQGTGA. Full variable domain (rest looked up from reference TRBV7-3 and TRBJ2-7): GAGVSQTPSNKVTEKGKYVELRCDPISGHTALYWYRQSLGQGPEFLIYFQGTGAADDSGLPNDRFFAVRPEGSVSTLKIQRTERGDSAVYLCASSLDREGEQYFGPGTRLTVT.

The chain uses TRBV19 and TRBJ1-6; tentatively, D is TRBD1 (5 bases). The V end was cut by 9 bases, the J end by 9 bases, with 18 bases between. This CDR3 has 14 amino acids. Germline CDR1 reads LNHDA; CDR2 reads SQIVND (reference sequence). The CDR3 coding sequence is TGTGCCAGCCACCCCCGGTCAGGGAGTTCACCCCTCCACTTT. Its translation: CASHPRSGSSPLHF.

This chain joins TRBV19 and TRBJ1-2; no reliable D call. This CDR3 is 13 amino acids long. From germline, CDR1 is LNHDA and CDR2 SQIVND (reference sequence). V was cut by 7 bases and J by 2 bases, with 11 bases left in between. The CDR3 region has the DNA TGTGCCAGTACTTTCAATGACAACTATGGCTACACCTTC. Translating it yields CASTFNDNYGYTF.

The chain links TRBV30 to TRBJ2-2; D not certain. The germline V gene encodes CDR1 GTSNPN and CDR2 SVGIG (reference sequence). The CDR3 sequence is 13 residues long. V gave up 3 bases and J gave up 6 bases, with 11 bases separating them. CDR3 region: CAWSLARAGELFF. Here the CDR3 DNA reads TGTGCCTGGAGCTTGGCCCGGGCCGGGGAGCTGTTTTTT.